The rows below give T cell receptor beta chains drawn from one sample of a study of T cells in localized non-small cell lung cancer. The method was immunoSEQ multiplex PCR; TCRdb's version includes in-frame clones alone and lacks a portion of them. Of under 20,000 clones listed, 80% to 90% are singletons. The sample was peripheral blood, taken before any cancer treatment. The receptors here all came from a male donor older than 55 with stage I lung adenocarcinoma. Each CDR3 is given with its conserved first and last residue. Fields, in order: D gene, CDR3 length, V gene, clone size, J gene, CDR3 DNA, CDR3 protein. A D gene is named only where the DNA matches it firmly. Size is omitted from some rows. Given values are once, few, many or a class for expanded clones.

TRBD2,15,TRBV7-2,-,TRBJ2-7,TGTGCCAGCAGCTCCCCTAGCGGGGGCCGCTACGAGCAGTACTTC,CASSSPSGGRYEQYF
-,15,TRBV19,-,TRBJ2-1,TGTGCCAGTACCCCTACGCCCGGGACGAACAATGAGCAGTTCTTC,CASTPTPGTNNEQFF
-,13,TRBV19,-,TRBJ1-5,TGTGCCTCATCAGCGTGGGCCAATCAGCCCCAGCATTTT,CASSAWANQPQHF
TRBD1,16,TRBV6-1,-,TRBJ2-2,TGTGCCAGCAGTGAAGTGGTGACAGGGCTGCCCGGGGAGCTGTTTTTT,CASSEVVTGLPGELFF
-,12,TRBV5-5,-,TRBJ2-5,TGTGCCAGCAGCCAGAACCAAGAGACCCAGTACTTC,CASSQNQETQYF
-,14,TRBV9,-,TRBJ2-3,TGTGCCAGCAGCGTAGGGCCGCACACAGATACGCAGTATTTT,CASSVGPHTDTQYF
TRBD1,12,TRBV7-6,-,TRBJ2-7,TGTGCCAGCAGCTTAAACAGGGGCGAGCAGTACTTC,CASSLNRGEQYF
-,13,TRBV21-1,-,TRBJ1-5,TGTGCCAGCAGGGTAAGGCCTAATCAGCCCCAGCATTTT,CASRVRPNQPQHF
-,15,TRBV6-5,-,TRBJ1-2,TGTGCCAGCAGTTACTCTGCGGGGGGGGAGAGGGGCTACACCTTC,CASSYSAGGERGYTF
-,14,TRBV30,-,TRBJ1-2,TGTGCCTGGAGTGTGCTGGGAGCTAACTATGGCTACACCTTC,CAWSVLGANYGYTF
TRBD1,14,TRBV28,-,TRBJ1-4,TGTGCCAGCAGTTCGGACAGGGAGGGTGAAAAACTGTTTTTT,CASSSDREGEKLFF
TRBD1,14,TRBV16,-,TRBJ1-2,TGTGCCAGCAGCCCCGCGACAGGGAACTATGGCTACACCTTC,CASSPATGNYGYTF
TRBD2,16,TRBV11-2,-,TRBJ2-1,TGTGCCAGCAGCTCTCGGACTAGCGGGGGGGGAGGTGAGCAGTTCTTC,CASSSRTSGGGGEQFF
-,15,TRBV27,-,TRBJ1-2,TGTGCCAGCAGTTTTGACAGCGGTGATGCCTATGGCTACACCTTC,CASSFDSGDAYGYTF
TRBD2,18,TRBV5-5,few,TRBJ2-1,TGTGCCAGCAGCCGCGGGGCGGGGGGTCTACCCTCCTACAATGAGCAGTTCTTC,CASSRGAGGLPSYNEQFF
-,12,TRBV5-4,-,TRBJ1-1,TGTGCCATCCAAGGCATGAACACTGAAGCTTTCTTT,CAIQGMNTEAFF
-,14,TRBV7-9,few,TRBJ2-3,TGTGCCAGCACTCAATCCTCGGGCGGGGATACGCAGTATTTT,CASTQSSGGDTQYF
TRBD1,17,TRBV4-1,-,TRBJ1-3,TGCGCCAGCAGCCTACAGACAGGGCGCCTCGTTGGAAACACCATATATTTT,CASSLQTGRLVGNTIYF
-,13,TRBV18,-,TRBJ2-5,TGTGCCAGCTCACCCCAGGGGAAAGAGACCCAGTACTTC,CASSPQGKETQYF
TRBD1,18,TRBV5-6,-,TRBJ2-3,TGTGCCAGCAGCTCCGGACAGGGGGAAGATGATCCCGCAGATACGCAGTATTTT,CASSSGQGEDDPADTQYF